The source of this T cell receptor beta chain is a study of T cells in Graves' hyperthyroidism and ophthalmopathy. About this clonotype: A much larger clone is a single base away; this may be a read error. Since the CDR3 does not end with the conserved phenylalanine or tryptophan, this likely comes from a read error.

The CDR3 extends over 12 amino acids. Germline V gene sequence: CDR1 SGHAT, CDR2 FQNNGV. Trimming shortened V by 2 bases and J by 5 bases, and 7 bases separated the two germline ends. The CDR3 regions of TCR beta were amplified from RNA transcripts. During a first-round RT-PCR of the TCR CDR3, the HTBI primer set was used. TCRdb passed the multiplex PCR reads through MiXCR, listing each CDR3 protein once. The sample yields 380,000 or so distinct CDR3 sequences, 11% to 15% seen once. Sequencing input: blood. This rearrangement joins TRBV11-2 to TRBJ2-7; D is undetermined. The sequence was collected from a woman younger than 45 with Graves' hyperthyroidism. The CDR3 DNA reads as TGTGCCAGCAGCTTACAACGAAACGAGCAGTACCTC. It encodes CASSLQRNEQYL.